Detailed here is one T cell receptor (beta chain). V lost 0 bases and J lost 4, with 9 bases in between. The length of the CDR3 is 13 residues. Germline CDR1 and CDR2: GTSNPN and SVGIG (reference sequence). Under the authors' procedure: By means of reference gene primer amplification, nucleated cell counts were estimated. Produced via immunoSEQ multiplex PCR; TCRdb's table is partial and in-frame only. The V and J calls and clone size come from that table; D and trimming were worked out from the DNA. The table has tens of thousands of clones, about 80% seen once. The data stem from a study of blood T cell repertoires in COVID-19. Study-level background: Sites across the United States, Italy and Spain contributed samples from acute and convalescent COVID-19. In each case, the material was cDNA or gDNA derived from T cells, B-cell-depleted T cells, or PBMCs.

The sequenced material came from peripheral blood. The chain uses TRBV30 and TRBJ1-1; possibly TRBD1 for D (6 bases). This receptor was identified in a woman over 75 with acute or convalescent COVID-19. The DNA of the CDR3 is TGTGCCTGGAGTGTAGGGGGTGTCACTGAAGCTTTCTTT. Translating it yields CAWSVGGVTEAFF.